One sample yielded the 20 T cell receptor beta chains listed below, sequenced in a study of CD8+ T cells in alopecia areata. As the sequencing template, cDNA was produced by extracting RNA and reverse transcribing it. TCRdb's table, derived via immunoSEQ multiplex PCR, lists solely in-frame clones and lacks some. The data contain 130,000 to 150,000 clones, 82% of them seen just once; the ten biggest clones take up 20% to 25%. The treatment: oral pan-JAK inhibitor, 5-10 mg twice daily. Sequenced material: CD8+ T cells sorted from blood, taken at week 4, from a patient treated with tofacitinib. Receptors originate from a human donor with alopecia areata.

The chain is built from TRBV7-2 and TRBJ2-3, with 11 bases that match TRBD2. Losses at the gene ends were 5 bases for V and 4 bases for J; bases not matched to a gene: 8. The CDR3 has 16 residues. Germline lookup yields CDR1 SGHTA and CDR2 FQGNSA. The chain's CDR3 is CASSREPGLAADTQYF. The DNA of the CDR3 is TGTGCCAGCAGCCGAGAACCGGGACTAGCGGCAGATACGCAGTATTTT.

Comments on this clone: The junction shows a germline mismatch at one end, possibly a read error. V and J are TRBV5-6 and TRBJ2-1; D may match TRBD1 or TRBD2 (5 bases each). This CDR3 has 11 residues. The germline CDR1 and CDR2 sequences are SGHDT and YYEEEE. The CDR3 here is CASSFGRDPIF. DNA for the CDR3: TGTGCCAGCAGCTTTGGCAGGGACCCGATCTTC.

The rearrangement joins TRBV10-2 to TRBJ2-3, with 8 bases matching TRBD2. Germline assignment: CDR1 WSHSY and CDR2 SAAADI. There are 14 residues in the CDR3. J was trimmed by 4 bases and V by 4 bases; bases with no gene match: 4. The CDR3 region has the DNA TGCGCCAGCAGTGTTGGCGGGGGGCCAGATACGCAGTATTTT. Encoded protein: CASSVGGGPDTQYF.

This chain uses TRBV4-1 with TRBJ2-3; D is undetermined. The CDR3 consists of 14 residues. CDR1 is MGHRA and CDR2 is YSYEKL in the germline V gene. Deletions cut 8 bases from V and 2 bases from J, with 14 bases between. In nucleotides, the CDR3 is TGCGCCAGCGGGCACGGCTTCCTCACAGATACGCAGTATTTT. Translating it yields CASGHGFLTDTQYF.

The CDR3 DNA follows: TGTGCCAGCAGCGTAGGATACGAGCAGTTCTTC. It translates to CASSVGYEQFF. The V gene is TRBV9, the J gene TRBJ2-1; D remains unclear. The CDR3 sequence is 11 residues long. Trimming stripped 0 bases from V and 10 bases from J, with 5 bases between. Looked up from germline, CDR1 is SGDLS and CDR2 is YYNGEE.

This clone was observed a few times. The chain employs TRBV5-4 and TRBJ2-5, with no clear D. With the DNA end fitting TRBJ2-7 better, the J assignment may be wrong. CDR3 length: 12 amino acids. The germline V gene has CDR1 SGHNT and CDR2 YYREEE (reference sequence). As DNA, the CDR3 is TGTGCCAGCAGTTACGAGGTGGGCGAGCAGTACTTC. Translating it yields CASSYEVGEQYF.

The rearrangement uses TRBV7-6 and TRBJ2-6; possibly TRBD1 for D (6 bases). Trimming pared 3 bases from V and 2 bases from J, leaving 17 bases between. The CDR3 length is 18 residues. Germline V gene sequence: CDR1 SGHVS, CDR2 FNYEAQ. Here the CDR3 reads CASSFSGLPGAGANVLTF. The CDR3, as DNA: TGTGCCAGCAGCTTTTCCGGACTCCCAGGGGCTGGGGCCAACGTCCTGACTTTC.

V usage is TRBV29-1 and J usage is TRBJ2-2; D is uncertain. Germline values: CDR1 SQVTM, CDR2 ANQGSEA. This CDR3 is 12 amino acids long. The V end was cut by 7 bases, the J end by 1 base, with 7 bases between. In DNA, the CDR3 is TGCAGCGCGCTTAGGAACACCGGGGAGCTGTTTTTT. This translates into CSALRNTGELFF.

The chain couples TRBV29-1 to TRBJ1-1, with TRBD1 identical over 7 bases. The V gene end was trimmed by 3 bases and the J gene end by 0 bases; junction bases not matched to a gene: 10. This CDR3 comprises 16 residues. Per the germline V gene, CDR1 is SQVTM and CDR2 is ANQGSEA. CDR3 sequence reads: CSVDETGHLMNTEAFF. The CDR3 nucleotides read TGCAGCGTTGATGAGACAGGGCACCTTATGAACACTGAAGCTTTCTTT.

This sequence joins TRBV4-1 and TRBJ2-7; 12 bases are a match to TRBD1. CDR1 is MGHRA and CDR2 is YSYEKL in the germline V gene. Trimming took 3 bases from V and 4 from J; bases not matched to a gene: 7. This CDR3 region has 16 residues. The CDR3 region has the DNA TGCGCCAGCAGCCAGGACCCGGGACAGGGGGCTTACGAGCAGTACTTC. The encoded protein is CASSQDPGQGAYEQYF.

This clone has only a few counts. V and J are TRBV4-3 and TRBJ2-5; D possibly corresponds to TRBD2 (6 bases). The CDR3 consists of 15 residues. CDR1 is LGHNA and CDR2 is YSLEER in the germline V gene. The V end lost 1 base, the J end lost 2 bases, and 11 bases lay between the germline ends. In DNA, the CDR3 is TGCGCCAGCAGCCAAGGAACGGGGGTACAAGAGACCCAGTACTTC. Translation: CASSQGTGVQETQYF.

The V and J genes are TRBV23-1 and TRBJ2-1; D is ambiguous. TRBV23-1 is recorded as an ORF, its role being uncertain. This CDR3 contains 13 residues. V lost 1 base and J 8 bases, leaving 9 bases between the germline ends. CDR3 DNA sequence: TGCGCCAGCAGTCAATTGAAAGGATATGAGCAGTTCTTC. Protein product: CASSQLKGYEQFF.

V is TRBV4-1 and J is TRBJ1-6; D remains ambiguous. The CDR3 is 14 residues long. Germline-derived CDR1 and CDR2 are MGHRA and YSYEKL. V dropped 2 bases and J dropped 6 bases, with 8 bases sitting between them. Here the CDR3 reads CASSQSVANSPLHF. The CDR3 coding sequence is TGCGCCAGCAGCCAAAGCGTTGCTAATTCACCCCTCCACTTT.

This clone came up once. The chain joins TRBV5-6 to TRBJ2-3; D uncertain. The germline CDR1 and CDR2 sequences are SGHDT and YYEEEE. Between the trimmed V and J ends, which lost 4 bases and 3 bases, there was a span of 12 bases. The CDR3 runs to 14 residues. DNA of the CDR3: TGTGCCAGCAGCGCCATGGAAGAAACAGATACGCAGTATTTT. This sequence encodes CASSAMEETDTQYF.

The chain uses TRBV4-1 and TRBJ2-2; the match to TRBD1 covers 9 bases. The CDR3 consists of 17 residues. Looked up from germline, CDR1 is MGHRA and CDR2 is YSYEKL. Trimming at V came to 2 bases and at J to 5 bases, leaving 9 bases not matched to a gene. The CDR3 nucleotides are TGCGCCAGCAGCCAATTTCCCGACAGGGGGGAGACCGGGGAGCTGTTTTTT. It specifies CASSQFPDRGETGELFF.

V is TRBV30 and J is TRBJ1-1; tentatively, D is TRBD1 (6 bases). This CDR3 is 10 amino acids long. Trimming cost V 6 bases and J 9 bases, with 11 bases left between them. Germline V gives CDR1 GTSNPN, CDR2 SVGIG (reference sequence). The CDR3 nucleotides are TGTGCCTGCGAACAGGGAAAAGCTTTCTTT. Translated: CACEQGKAFF. The whole variable domain, remainder taken from reference TRBV30 and TRBJ1-1, is SQTIHQWPATLVQPVGSPLSLECTVEGTSNPNLYWYRQAAGRGLQLLFYSVGIGQISSEVPQNLSASRPQDRQFILSSKKLLLSDSGFYLCACEQGKAFFGQGTRLTVV.

The chain employs TRBV5-1 and TRBJ2-1; D tentatively fits TRBD1 or TRBD2 (5 bases each). V lost 0 bases and J 6 bases, leaving 13 bases between the germline ends. This CDR3 has 15 amino acids. Germline V gene data show CDR1 as SGHRS and CDR2 as YFSETQ. The CDR3 loop is CASSLASWGSNEQFF. The CDR3 DNA sequence: TGCGCCAGCAGCTTGGCCTCGTGGGGGAGCAATGAGCAGTTCTTC.

Only one count was recorded for this clone. The V gene is TRBV27, the J gene TRBJ1-1; a possible D gene is TRBD1 (5 bases). The CDR3 is made up of 14 amino acids. Germline V gives CDR1 MNHEY, CDR2 SMNVEV (reference sequence). The germline V and J ends were trimmed by 6 bases and 2 bases, with 13 bases remaining between them. The CDR3 DNA reads TGTGCCAGCAGCCCGCTGGGGGGTAACACTGAAGCTTTCTTT. Its translation: CASSPLGGNTEAFF.

V is TRBV4-3 and J is TRBJ2-1; no clear D gene. The germline V and J ends were trimmed by 0 bases and 4 bases, with 16 bases remaining between them. Per the germline V gene, CDR1 is LGHNA and CDR2 is YSLEER. The CDR3 is 17 amino acids. The DNA for the CDR3 is TGCGCCAGCAGCCAAGACACACCGGCGAGCACGTACAATGAGCAGTTCTTC. Its protein product is CASSQDTPASTYNEQFF.

The chain employs TRBV14 and TRBJ2-3, with 7 bases that match TRBD1. This CDR3 has 16 residues. J lost 5 bases, V lost 5 bases, and 13 bases had no gene match. Germline CDR1 reads SGHDN; CDR2 reads FVKESK. In DNA, the CDR3 is TGTGCCAGCAGCGCTCACACAGGGGCCCGCGGAGATACGCAGTATTTT. Its translation is CASSAHTGARGDTQYF. The complete variable domain, with remaining parts taken from reference TRBV14 and TRBJ2-3, reads EAGVTQFPSHSVIEKGQTVTLRCDPISGHDNLYWYRRVMGKEIKFLLHFVKESKQDESGMPNNRFLAERTGGTYSTLKVQPAELEDSGVYFCASSAHTGARGDTQYFGPGTRLTVL.